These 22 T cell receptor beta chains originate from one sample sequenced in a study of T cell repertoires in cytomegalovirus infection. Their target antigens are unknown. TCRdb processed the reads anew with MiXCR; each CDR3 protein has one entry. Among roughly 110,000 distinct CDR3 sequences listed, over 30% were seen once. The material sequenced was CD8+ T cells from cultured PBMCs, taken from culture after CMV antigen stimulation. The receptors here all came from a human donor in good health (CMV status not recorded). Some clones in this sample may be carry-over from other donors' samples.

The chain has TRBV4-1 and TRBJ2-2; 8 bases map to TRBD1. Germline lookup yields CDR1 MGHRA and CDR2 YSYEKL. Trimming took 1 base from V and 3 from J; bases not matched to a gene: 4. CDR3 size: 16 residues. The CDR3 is CASSQVDRGDTGELFF. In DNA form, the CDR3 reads TGCGCCAGCAGCCAAGTCGACAGGGGTGACACCGGGGAGCTGTTTTTT.

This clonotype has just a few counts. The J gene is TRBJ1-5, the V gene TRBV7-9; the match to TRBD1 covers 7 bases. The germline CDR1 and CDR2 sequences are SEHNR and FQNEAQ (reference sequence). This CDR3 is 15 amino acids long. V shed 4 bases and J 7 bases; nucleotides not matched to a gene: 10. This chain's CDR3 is CASSSDDREIQPQHF. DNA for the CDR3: TGTGCCAGCAGCTCGGACGACAGGGAAATCCAGCCCCAGCATTTT.

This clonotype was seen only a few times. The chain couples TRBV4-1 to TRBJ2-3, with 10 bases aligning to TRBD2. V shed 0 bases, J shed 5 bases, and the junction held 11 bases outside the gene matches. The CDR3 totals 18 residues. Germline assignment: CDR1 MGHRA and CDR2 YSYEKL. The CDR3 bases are TGCGCCAGCAGCCAAGAAACGGTCGCTAGCGGGGGAAGAGATACGCAGTATTTT. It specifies CASSQETVASGGRDTQYF.

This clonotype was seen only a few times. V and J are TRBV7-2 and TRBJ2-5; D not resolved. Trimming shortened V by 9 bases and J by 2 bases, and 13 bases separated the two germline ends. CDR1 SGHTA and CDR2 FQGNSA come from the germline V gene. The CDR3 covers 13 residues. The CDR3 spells CASRPRVQETQYF. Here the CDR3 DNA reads TGTGCCAGTCGACCCCGGGTACAAGAGACCCAGTACTTC.

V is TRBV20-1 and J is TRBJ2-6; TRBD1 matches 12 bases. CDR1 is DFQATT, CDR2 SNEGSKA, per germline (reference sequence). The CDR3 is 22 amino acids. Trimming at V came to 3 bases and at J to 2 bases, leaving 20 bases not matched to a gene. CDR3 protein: CSARKGTGTGGDFVPGANVLTF. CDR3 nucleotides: TGCAGTGCTAGGAAAGGGACCGGGACAGGGGGCGATTTCGTCCCTGGGGCCAACGTCCTGACTTTC.

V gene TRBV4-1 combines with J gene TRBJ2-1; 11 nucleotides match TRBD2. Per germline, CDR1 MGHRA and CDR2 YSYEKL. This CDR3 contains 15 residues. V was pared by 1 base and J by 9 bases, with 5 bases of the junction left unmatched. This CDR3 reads CASSQGVLAGGEQFF. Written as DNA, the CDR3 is TGCGCCAGCAGCCAAGGGGTGCTAGCGGGGGGTGAGCAGTTCTTC.

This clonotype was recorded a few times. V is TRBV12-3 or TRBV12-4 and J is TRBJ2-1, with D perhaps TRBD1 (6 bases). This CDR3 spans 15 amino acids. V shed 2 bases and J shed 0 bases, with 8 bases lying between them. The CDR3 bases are TGTGCCAGCAGTTTAAGGGGGTCCTCCTACAATGAGCAGTTCTTC. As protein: CASSLRGSSYNEQFF.

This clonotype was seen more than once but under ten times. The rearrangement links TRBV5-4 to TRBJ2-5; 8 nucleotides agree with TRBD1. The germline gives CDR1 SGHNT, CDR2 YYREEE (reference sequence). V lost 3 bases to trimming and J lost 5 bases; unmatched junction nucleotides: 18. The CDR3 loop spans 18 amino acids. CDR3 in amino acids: CASSSDGTGRFVGETQYF. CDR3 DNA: TGTGCCAGCAGCTCGGACGGGACAGGAAGATTTGTGGGGGAGACCCAGTACTTC.

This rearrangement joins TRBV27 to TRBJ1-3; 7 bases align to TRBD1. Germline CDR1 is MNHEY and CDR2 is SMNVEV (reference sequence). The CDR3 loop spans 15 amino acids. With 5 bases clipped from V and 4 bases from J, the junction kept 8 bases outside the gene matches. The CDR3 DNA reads TGTGCCAGCAGTCTATACAGGGGACCCGGAAACACCATATATTTT. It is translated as CASSLYRGPGNTIYF.

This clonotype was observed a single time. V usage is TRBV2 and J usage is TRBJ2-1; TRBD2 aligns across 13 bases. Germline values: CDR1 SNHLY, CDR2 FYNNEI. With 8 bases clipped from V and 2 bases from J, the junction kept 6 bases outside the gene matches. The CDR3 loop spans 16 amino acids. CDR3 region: CASGLTSGGAYNEQFF. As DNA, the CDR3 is TGTGCCAGCGGGTTAACTAGCGGGGGGGCCTACAATGAGCAGTTCTTC.

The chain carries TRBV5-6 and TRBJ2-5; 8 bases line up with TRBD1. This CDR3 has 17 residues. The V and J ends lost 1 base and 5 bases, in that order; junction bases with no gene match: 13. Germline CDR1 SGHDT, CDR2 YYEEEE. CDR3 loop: CASSLMRTGTGRETQYF. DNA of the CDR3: TGTGCCAGCAGCTTGATGCGGACAGGGACCGGACGGGAGACCCAGTACTTC.

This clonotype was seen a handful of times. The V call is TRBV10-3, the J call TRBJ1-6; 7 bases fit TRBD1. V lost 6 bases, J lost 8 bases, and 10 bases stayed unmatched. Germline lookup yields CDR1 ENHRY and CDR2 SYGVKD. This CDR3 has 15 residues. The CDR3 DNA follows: TGTGCCATCAGGGGACAGACCCCTGCTTATTCACCCCTCCACTTT. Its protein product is CAIRGQTPAYSPLHF.

The CDR3 nucleotides read TGTGCCAGCTCCCTGACAGACAATGAGCAGTTCTTC. Translated: CASSLTDNEQFF. The gene calls are TRBV18 and TRBJ2-1; tentative D call: TRBD1 (5 bases). Germline CDR1 and CDR2: KGHSH and LQKENI. V was pared by 6 bases and J by 5 bases, with 8 bases between. This CDR3 comprises 12 residues.

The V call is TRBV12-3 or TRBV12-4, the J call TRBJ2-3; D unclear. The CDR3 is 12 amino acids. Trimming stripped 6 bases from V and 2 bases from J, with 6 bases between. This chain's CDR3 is CASRSDTDTQYF. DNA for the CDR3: TGTGCCAGCAGGTCAGACACAGATACGCAGTATTTT.

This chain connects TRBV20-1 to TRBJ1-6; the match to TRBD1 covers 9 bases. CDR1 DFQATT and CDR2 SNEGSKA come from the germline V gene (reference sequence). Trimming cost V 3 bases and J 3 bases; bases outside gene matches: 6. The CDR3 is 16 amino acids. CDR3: CSASLPTGGYNSPLHF. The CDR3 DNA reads TGCAGTGCTAGTCTCCCGACAGGGGGCTATAATTCACCCCTCCACTTT.

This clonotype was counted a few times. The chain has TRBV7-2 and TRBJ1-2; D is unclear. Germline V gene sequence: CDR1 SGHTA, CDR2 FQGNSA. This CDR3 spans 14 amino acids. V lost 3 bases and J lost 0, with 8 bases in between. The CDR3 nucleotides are TGTGCCAGCAGCTTTATCAGTGCTAACTATGGCTACACCTTC. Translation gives CASSFISANYGYTF.

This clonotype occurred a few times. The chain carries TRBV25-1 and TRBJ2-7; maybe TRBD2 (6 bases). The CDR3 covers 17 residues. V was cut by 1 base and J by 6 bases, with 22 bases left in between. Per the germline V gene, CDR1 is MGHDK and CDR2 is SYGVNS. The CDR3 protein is CASSEWVRGGESGEQYF. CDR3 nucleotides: TGTGCCAGCAGTGAATGGGTCCGCGGAGGGGAGAGTGGCGAGCAGTACTTC.

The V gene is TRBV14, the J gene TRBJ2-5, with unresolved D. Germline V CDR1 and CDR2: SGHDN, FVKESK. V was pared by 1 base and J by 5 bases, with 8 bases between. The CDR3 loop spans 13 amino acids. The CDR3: CASSQAGSETQYF. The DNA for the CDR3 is TGTGCCAGCAGCCAAGCGGGCTCTGAGACCCAGTACTTC.

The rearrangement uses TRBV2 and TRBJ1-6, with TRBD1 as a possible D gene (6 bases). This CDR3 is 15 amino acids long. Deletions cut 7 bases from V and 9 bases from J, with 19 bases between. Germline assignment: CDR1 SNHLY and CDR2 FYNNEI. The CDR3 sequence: CASTQRGGATSPLHF. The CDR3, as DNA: TGTGCCAGCACCCAAAGGGGGGGGGCTACTTCACCCCTCCACTTT.

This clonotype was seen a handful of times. Written as DNA, the CDR3 is TGTGCCAGCAGCTCCCTGACAGGGTACACTGAAGCTTTCTTT. Its translation: CASSSLTGYTEAFF. The chain links TRBV7-6 to TRBJ1-1; 7 nucleotides match TRBD1. This CDR3 region has 14 residues. Losses at the gene ends were 4 bases for V and 3 bases for J; bases not matched to a gene: 5. CDR1 is SGHVS and CDR2 is FNYEAQ in the germline V gene.

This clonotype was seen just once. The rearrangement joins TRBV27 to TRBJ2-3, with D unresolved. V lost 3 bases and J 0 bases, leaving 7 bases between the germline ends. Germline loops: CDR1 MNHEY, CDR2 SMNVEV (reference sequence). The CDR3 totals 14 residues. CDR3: CASSFASSTDTQYF. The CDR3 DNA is TGTGCCAGCAGTTTTGCATCTAGCACAGATACGCAGTATTTT.

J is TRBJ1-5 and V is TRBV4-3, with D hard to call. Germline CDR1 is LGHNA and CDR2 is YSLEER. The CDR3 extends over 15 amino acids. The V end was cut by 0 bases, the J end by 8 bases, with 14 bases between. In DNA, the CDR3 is TGCGCCAGCAGCCAAGAGGCCGGGTCTTGGGAGCCCCAGCATTTT. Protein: CASSQEAGSWEPQHF.